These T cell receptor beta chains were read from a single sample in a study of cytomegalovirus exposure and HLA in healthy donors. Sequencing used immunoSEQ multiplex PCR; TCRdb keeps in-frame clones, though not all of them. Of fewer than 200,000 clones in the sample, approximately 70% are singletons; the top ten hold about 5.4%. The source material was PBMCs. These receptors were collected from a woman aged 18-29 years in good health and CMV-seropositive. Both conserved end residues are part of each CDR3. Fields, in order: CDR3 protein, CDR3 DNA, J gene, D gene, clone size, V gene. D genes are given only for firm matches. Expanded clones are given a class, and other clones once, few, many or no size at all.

CDR3: CASITETGDWNYGYTF
DNA: TGTGCCAGCATTACTGAGACAGGGGATTGGAACTATGGCTACACCTTC
J: TRBJ1-2
D: TRBD1
size: -
V: TRBV28

CDR3: CASGSGLATDTQYF
DNA: TGTGCCAGCGGAAGCGGATTGGCCACAGATACGCAGTATTTT
J: TRBJ2-3
D: -
size: once
V: TRBV2

CDR3: CASSSARTGDLDEQYF
DNA: TGTGCCAGCAGTTCCGCCCGGACAGGGGATCTGGACGAGCAGTACTTC
J: TRBJ2-7
D: TRBD1
size: once
V: TRBV28

CDR3: CASSLGSSYNEQFF
DNA: TGTGCCAGCAGCTTAGGGAGCTCCTACAATGAGCAGTTCTTC
J: TRBJ2-1
D: -
size: -
V: TRBV7-9

CDR3: CALGGDYGYTF
DNA: TGTGCTTTAGGGGGGGACTATGGCTACACCTTC
J: TRBJ1-2
D: -
size: -
V: TRBV28

CDR3: CASSSWTGQETQYF
DNA: TGTGCCAGCAGCTCTTGGACAGGGCAAGAGACCCAGTACTTC
J: TRBJ2-5
D: TRBD1
size: -
V: TRBV7-2

CDR3: CASSLGQGNFF
DNA: TGTGCCAGCAGCCTGGGACAGGGCAATTTCTTT
J: TRBJ1-1
D: TRBD1
size: -
V: TRBV11-2

CDR3: CASSLGPVYEQYF
DNA: TGTGCCAGCAGCTTAGGTCCGGTTTACGAGCAGTACTTC
J: TRBJ2-7
D: -
size: -
V: TRBV7-6

CDR3: CASSEPGRAGGELFF
DNA: TGTGCCAGCAGCGAACCGGGACGGGCGGGAGGGGAGCTGTTTTTT
J: TRBJ2-2
D: -
size: -
V: TRBV6-5

CDR3: CASSGAGNTYEQYF
DNA: TGTGCCAGCAGTGGGGCAGGCAATACCTACGAGCAGTACTTC
J: TRBJ2-7
D: -
size: -
V: TRBV13

CDR3: CASSLSDGGTYEQYF
DNA: TGTGCCAGCAGTTTATCTGACGGGGGGACCTACGAGCAGTACTTC
J: TRBJ2-7
D: TRBD2
size: once
V: TRBV27

CDR3: CASRDTGRNEQFF
DNA: TGTGCCAGCCGGGACACCGGGCGGAATGAGCAGTTCTTC
J: TRBJ2-1
D: -
size: -
V: TRBV2

CDR3: CASSASTSAPYEEQFF
DNA: TGTGCCAGCAGCGCGTCGACTAGCGCCCCTTATGAGGAGCAGTTCTTC
J: TRBJ2-1
D: TRBD2
size: -
V: TRBV9

CDR3: CASSSLIYNEQFF
DNA: TGTGCCAGTAGTTCCCTAATCTACAATGAGCAGTTCTTC
J: TRBJ2-1
D: -
size: -
V: TRBV19

CDR3: CASSQDLSRGGEKLFF
DNA: TGTGCCAGCAGCCAAGATTTGTCCCGGGGAGGGGAAAAACTGTTTTTT
J: TRBJ1-4
D: -
size: -
V: TRBV4-2

CDR3: CASSESSGGLSYEQYF
DNA: TGCGCCAGCAGTGAGTCTAGCGGGGGGCTTTCCTACGAGCAGTACTTC
J: TRBJ2-7
D: TRBD2
size: once
V: TRBV10-2

CDR3: CASSKGSAGGAQETQYF
DNA: TGTGCCAGCAGCAAAGGGTCAGCGGGAGGGGCCCAAGAGACCCAGTACTTC
J: TRBJ2-5
D: -
size: -
V: TRBV21-1

CDR3: CASSLNRVGNSPLHF
DNA: TGCGCCAGCAGCTTAAACAGGGTTGGCAATTCACCCCTCCACTTT
J: TRBJ1-6
D: -
size: -
V: TRBV5-1

CDR3: CASSLSTGRTGELFF
DNA: TGTGCCAGCAGTTTATCAACAGGGCGGACCGGGGAGCTGTTTTTT
J: TRBJ2-2
D: -
size: -
V: TRBV27

CDR3: CASSFPQGGNEKLFF
DNA: TGTGCCAGTAGTTTTCCACAGGGGGGAAATGAAAAACTGTTTTTT
J: TRBJ1-4
D: TRBD1
size: -
V: TRBV19

CDR3: CARSQKGTGMDYEQYF
DNA: TGTGCCAGAAGCCAAAAAGGGACAGGGATGGACTACGAGCAGTACTTC
J: TRBJ2-7
D: TRBD1
size: -
V: TRBV5-3

CDR3: CASSILAGGKSSYNEQFF
DNA: TGTGCCAGTAGTATACTAGCGGGGGGGAAGAGCTCCTACAATGAGCAGTTCTTC
J: TRBJ2-1
D: TRBD2
size: -
V: TRBV19

CDR3: CASSLVGLAGGTDTQYF
DNA: TGTGCCAGCAGCTTAGTGGGACTAGCGGGGGGAACAGATACGCAGTATTTT
J: TRBJ2-3
D: TRBD2
size: few
V: TRBV7-2

CDR3: CAGGHQGSNEKLFF
DNA: TGTGCCGGGGGCCACCAGGGTAGTAATGAAAAACTGTTTTTT
J: TRBJ1-4
D: -
size: -
V: TRBV30

CDR3: CASSLYANFYGYTF
DNA: TGTGCCAGCAGCTTGTACGCAAACTTCTATGGCTACACCTTC
J: TRBJ1-2
D: -
size: -
V: TRBV4-2